A selection of T cell receptor beta chains follows, all from one sample in a study of molecular identifiers for immune sequencing clone quantification. One entry per CDR3 protein, called by TCRdb with MiXCR from the PCR reads. Of 70,000 to 95,000 distinct CDR3 sequences listed, under 20% are singletons. Material: naive CD8+ T cells from blood, with Jurkat cell RNA spiked in. These receptors were obtained from a human donor in good health. Some libraries in this study had Jurkat cell RNA spiked in. Both conserved end residues are part of each CDR3. The D gene is left open where the match is weak. Size values are once, few and many counts, or a class for expanded clones, and some rows have none.

d_call clone_size j_call v_call cdr3_aa cdr3_nt
TRBD2 many TRBJ2-3 TRBV6-2/TRBV6-3 CASSSLAGGTDTQYF TGTGCCAGCAGTTCCTTAGCGGGAGGTACAGATACGCAGTATTTT
TRBD2 many TRBJ2-1 TRBV12-3/TRBV12-4 CASSWVTGGTYNEQFF TGTGCCAGCAGCTGGGTCACGGGGGGTACGTACAATGAGCAGTTCTTC
TRBD1 many TRBJ1-1 TRBV27 CASRPGGAPQAFF TGTGCCAGCAGACCAGGGGGCGCGCCCCAAGCTTTCTTT
TRBD1 many TRBJ2-7 TRBV7-9 CASSRIGTENYEQYF TGTGCCAGCAGCCGAATTGGGACAGAAAACTACGAGCAGTACTTC
NA many TRBJ2-2 TRBV7-9 CASSLTSGDLTGELFF TGTGCCAGCAGCTTAACCTCGGGAGACCTCACCGGGGAGCTGTTTTTT
NA many TRBJ1-1 TRBV4-1 CASTIKQGNTEAFF TGCGCCAGCACCATAAAACAGGGAAACACTGAAGCTTTCTTT
NA many TRBJ2-3 TRBV27 CASSFQRTSSTDTQYF TGTGCCAGCAGTTTCCAGCGGACTTCTAGCACAGATACGCAGTATTTT
NA many TRBJ2-1 TRBV4-1 CASSQLGPNEQFF TGCGCCAGCAGCCAATTGGGGCCTAATGAGCAGTTCTTC
NA many TRBJ1-3 TRBV4-3 CASSQLGRGDGNTIYF TGCGCCAGCAGCCAACTCGGACGTGGGGATGGAAACACCATATATTTT
NA many TRBJ2-1 TRBV27 CASSLWVGGGNEQFF TGTGCCAGCAGTTTATGGGTAGGGGGTGGCAATGAGCAGTTCTTC
NA many TRBJ1-4 TRBV3-1 CASSHGRGRGSVEKLFF TGTGCCAGCAGTCACGGGCGTGGTCGGGGGTCGGTCGAAAAACTGTTTTTT
NA many TRBJ1-6 TRBV12-3/TRBV12-4 CASTPSRGASPLHF TGTGCCAGCACCCCATCTAGAGGGGCTTCACCCCTCCACTTT
NA many TRBJ2-7 TRBV3-1 CASSQTRDPYSYEQYF TGTGCCAGCAGCCAGACCCGGGACCCCTACTCCTACGAGCAGTACTTC
TRBD1 many TRBJ2-7 TRBV27 CASKTGANYEQYF TGTGCCAGCAAGACAGGGGCGAACTACGAGCAGTACTTC
NA NA TRBJ1-6 TRBV11-2 CASSLAADYNSPLHF TGTGCCAGCAGCTTAGCCGCGGACTATAATTCACCCCTCCACTTT
TRBD1 many TRBJ2-7 TRBV4-1 CASSQVDRGYEQYF TGCGCCAGCAGCCAAGTAGACAGGGGTTACGAGCAGTACTTC